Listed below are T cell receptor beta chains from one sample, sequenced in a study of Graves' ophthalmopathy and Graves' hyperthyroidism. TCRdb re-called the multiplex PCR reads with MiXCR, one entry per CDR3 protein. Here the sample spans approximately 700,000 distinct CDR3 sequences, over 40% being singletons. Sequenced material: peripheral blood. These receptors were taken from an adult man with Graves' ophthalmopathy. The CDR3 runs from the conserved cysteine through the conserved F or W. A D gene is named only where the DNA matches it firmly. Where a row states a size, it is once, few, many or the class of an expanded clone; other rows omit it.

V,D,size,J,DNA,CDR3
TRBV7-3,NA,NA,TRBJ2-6,TGTGCCAGCAGCGTGACGCACTCTGGGGCCAACGTCCTGACTTTC,CASSVTHSGANVLTF
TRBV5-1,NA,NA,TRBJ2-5,TGCGCCAGCAGCCCGGACTGGGGGCAAGAGACCCAGTACTTC,CASSPDWGQETQYF
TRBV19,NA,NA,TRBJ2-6,TGTGCCAGTAGTAGAGGACAGTTGTACTCTGGGGCCAACGTCCTGACTTTC,CASSRGQLYSGANVLTF
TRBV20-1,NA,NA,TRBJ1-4,TGCAGTGCTAGTGGGGCGGCTAATGAAAAACTGTTTTTT,CSASGAANEKLFF
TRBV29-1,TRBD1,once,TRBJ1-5,TGCAGCGTACTAGGGACAGGGGGACAGCCCCAGCATTTT,CSVLGTGGQPQHF
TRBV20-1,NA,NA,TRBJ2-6,TGCAGTGCTAGAGGCAGGGGCGACGTCACTGAAGCTTTC,CSARGRGDVTEAF
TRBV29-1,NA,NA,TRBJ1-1,TGCAGCGCCCTAGGTGTCGCTACAGGGTACACTGAAGCTTTCTTT,CSALGVATGYTEAFF
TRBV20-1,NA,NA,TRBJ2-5,TGCAGTGCTAGGTCCAGCAACCAAGAGACCCAGTACTTC,CSARSSNQETQYF
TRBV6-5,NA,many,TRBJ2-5,TGTGCCAGCAGTCTAGACTTGGGCGCAGAGACCCAGTACTTC,CASSLDLGAETQYF
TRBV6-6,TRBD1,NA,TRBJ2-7,TGTGCCAGCAGTTCCCTCACTGGGGGGACAGGGGGCGAGCAGTACTTC,CASSSLTGGTGGEQYF
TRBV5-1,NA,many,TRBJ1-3,TGTGCCAGCAGTCTCGCAGGGGGAAACACCATATATTTT,CASSLAGGNTIYF
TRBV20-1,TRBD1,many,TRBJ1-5,TGCAGTGCTAGAGGGACAGGTAGCAATCAGCCCCAGCATTTT,CSARGTGSNQPQHF
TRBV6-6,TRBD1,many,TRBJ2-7,TGTGCCAGCAGTCGACAGGGTCGGGAGCAGTACTTC,CASSRQGREQYF
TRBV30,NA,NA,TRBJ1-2,TGTGCCTGGACTGTCGGACCCTATGGCTACACCTTC,CAWTVGPYGYTF
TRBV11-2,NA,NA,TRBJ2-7,TGTGCCAGCAGCTTAGGCTTAACCTACGAGCAGCACTTC,CASSLGLTYEQHF
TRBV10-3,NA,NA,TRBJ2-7,TGTGCCATCATGGCTGGCGCCTACGAGCAGTACTTC,CAIMAGAYEQYF
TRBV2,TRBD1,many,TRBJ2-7,TGTGCCAGCAGTTTACGGGACAGTACGAGTGAGCAGTACTTC,CASSLRDSTSEQYF
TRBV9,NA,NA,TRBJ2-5,TGTGCCAGCAGCGTAGGAGGCCAGTACTTC,CASSVGGQYF
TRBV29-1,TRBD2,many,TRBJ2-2,TGCAGCGTTCAGCGGGGGAACACCGGGGAGCTGTTTTTT,CSVQRGNTGELFF
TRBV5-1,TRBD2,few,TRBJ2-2,TGCGCCAGCAGCTTGACTAGCGGGGTTACCGGGGAGCTGTTTTTT,CASSLTSGVTGELFF
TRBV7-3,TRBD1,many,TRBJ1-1,TGTGCCAGCAGCCTAACAGGGGCGGGTGAAGCTTTCTTT,CASSLTGAGEAFF
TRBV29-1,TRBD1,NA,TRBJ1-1,TGCAGCGTTGAAGACGGGACAGGGAGTGAAGCTTTCTTT,CSVEDGTGSEAFF
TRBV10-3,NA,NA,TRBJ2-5,TGTGCCATCAGTGAGTCGACCCAGTACTTC,CAISESTQYF
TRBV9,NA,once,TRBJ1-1,TGTGCCAGCAGCGCCAGCAGCTCGCAAGGGGACACTGAAGCTTTCTTT,CASSASSSQGDTEAFF
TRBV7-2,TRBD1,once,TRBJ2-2,TGTGCCAGTAGCTTAGACAGGGTTACCGGGGAGCTGTTTTTT,CASSLDRVTGELFF
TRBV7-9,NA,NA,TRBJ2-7,TGTGCCAGCACCTCCCCCTTCGGGGGGCCACTTTCCTACGAGCAGTACTTC,CASTSPFGGPLSYEQYF
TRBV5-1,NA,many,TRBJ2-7,TGCGCCAGCAGCACCGCTAGAAGCTCCTACGAGCAGTACTTC,CASSTARSSYEQYF
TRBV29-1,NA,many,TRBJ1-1,TGCAGCGTTTCCCCGGCCCCAGGGACTGAAGCTTTCTTT,CSVSPAPGTEAFF
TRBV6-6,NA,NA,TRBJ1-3,TGTGCCAGCAGTTACCAGGAATGGGGGGGAAACACCATATATTTT,CASSYQEWGGNTIYF
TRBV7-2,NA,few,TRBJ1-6,TGTGCCAGCAGCTTGGATCCAACAGTCTATAATTCACCCCTCCACTTT,CASSLDPTVYNSPLHF
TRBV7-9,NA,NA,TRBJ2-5,TGCGCCAGCAGCCAAGTTTTGGTAGCTCAAGAGACCCAGTACTTC,CASSQVLVAQETQYF
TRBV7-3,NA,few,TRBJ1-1,TGTGCCAGCAGCCAAGAATCGGGGGGCAACACTGAAGCTTTCTTT,CASSQESGGNTEAFF
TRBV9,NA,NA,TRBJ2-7,TGTGCCAGCAGCGAAACAGGGATCTATCAGCAGTACTTC,CASSETGIYQQYF
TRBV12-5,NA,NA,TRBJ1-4,TGTGCTAGTGGTTCCTTAGGGGAAAAACTGTTTTTT,CASGSLGEKLFF
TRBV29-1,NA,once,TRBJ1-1,TGCAGCGTTTCCCCGACAGGCCCTGTTACTGAAGCTTTCTTT,CSVSPTGPVTEAFF